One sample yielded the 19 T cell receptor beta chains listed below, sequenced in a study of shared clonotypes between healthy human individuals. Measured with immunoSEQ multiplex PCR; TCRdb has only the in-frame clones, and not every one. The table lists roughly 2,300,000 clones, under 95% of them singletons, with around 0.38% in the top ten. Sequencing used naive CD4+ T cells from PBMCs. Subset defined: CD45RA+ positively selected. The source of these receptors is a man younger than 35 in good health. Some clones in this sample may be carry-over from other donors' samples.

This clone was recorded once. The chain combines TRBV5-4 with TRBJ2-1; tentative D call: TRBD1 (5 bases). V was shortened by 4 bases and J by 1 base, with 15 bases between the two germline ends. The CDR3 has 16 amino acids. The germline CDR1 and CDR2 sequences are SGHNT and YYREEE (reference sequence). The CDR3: CASSLKTVNSYNEQFF. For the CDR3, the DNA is TGTGCCAGCAGCCTTAAGACAGTTAATTCCTACAATGAGCAGTTCTTC.

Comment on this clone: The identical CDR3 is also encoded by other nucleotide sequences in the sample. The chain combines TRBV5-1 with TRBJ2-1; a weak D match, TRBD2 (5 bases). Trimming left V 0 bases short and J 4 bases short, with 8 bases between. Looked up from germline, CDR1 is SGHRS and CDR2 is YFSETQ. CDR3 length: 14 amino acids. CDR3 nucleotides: TGCGCCAGCAGCTTGGAGGGCGGGTACAATGAGCAGTTCTTC. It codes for CASSLEGGYNEQFF. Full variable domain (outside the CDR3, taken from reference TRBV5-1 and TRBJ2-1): KAGVTQTPRYLIKTRGQQVTLSCSPISGHRSVSWYQQTPGQGLQFLFEYFSETQRNKGNFPGRFSGRQFSNSRSEMNVSTLELGDSALYLCASSLEGGYNEQFFGPGTRLTVL.

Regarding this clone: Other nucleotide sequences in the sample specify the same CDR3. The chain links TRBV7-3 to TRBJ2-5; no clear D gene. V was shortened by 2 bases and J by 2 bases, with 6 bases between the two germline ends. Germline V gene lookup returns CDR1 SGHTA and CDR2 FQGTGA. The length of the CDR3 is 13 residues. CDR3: CASSLGGQETQYF. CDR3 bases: TGTGCCAGCAGCTTAGGCGGACAAGAGACCCAGTACTTC.

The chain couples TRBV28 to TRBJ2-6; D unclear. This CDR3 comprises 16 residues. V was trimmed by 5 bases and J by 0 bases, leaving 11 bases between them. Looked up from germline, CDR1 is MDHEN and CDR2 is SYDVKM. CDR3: CASSSRSVSGANVLTF. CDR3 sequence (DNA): TGTGCCAGCAGTAGCCGGAGCGTCTCTGGGGCCAACGTCCTGACTTTC.

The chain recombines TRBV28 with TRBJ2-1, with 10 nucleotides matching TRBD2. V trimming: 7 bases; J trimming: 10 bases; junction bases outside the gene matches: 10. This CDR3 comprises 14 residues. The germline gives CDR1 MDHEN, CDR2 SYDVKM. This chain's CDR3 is CASTLAGAGFEQFF. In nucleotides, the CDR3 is TGTGCCAGCACCCTAGCGGGAGCGGGGTTCGAGCAGTTCTTC. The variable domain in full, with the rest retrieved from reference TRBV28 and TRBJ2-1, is DVKVTQSSRYLVKRTGEKVFLECVQDMDHENMFWYRQDPGLGLRLIYFSYDVKMKEKGDIPEGYSVSREKKERFSLILESASTNQTSMYLCASTLAGAGFEQFFGPGTRLTVL.

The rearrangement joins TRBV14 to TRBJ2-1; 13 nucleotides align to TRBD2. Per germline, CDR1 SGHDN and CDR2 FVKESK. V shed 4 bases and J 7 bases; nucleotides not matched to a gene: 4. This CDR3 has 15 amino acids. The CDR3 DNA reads TGTGCCAGCAGCCTACTAGCGGGAGGGCGAAATGAGCAGTTCTTC. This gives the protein CASSLLAGGRNEQFF.

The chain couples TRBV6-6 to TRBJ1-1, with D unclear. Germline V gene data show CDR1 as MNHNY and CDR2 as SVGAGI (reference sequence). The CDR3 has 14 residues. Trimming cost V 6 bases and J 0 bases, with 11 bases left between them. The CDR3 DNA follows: TGTGCCAGCAGCGCGCCGCCAATGAACACTGAAGCTTTCTTT. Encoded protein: CASSAPPMNTEAFF.

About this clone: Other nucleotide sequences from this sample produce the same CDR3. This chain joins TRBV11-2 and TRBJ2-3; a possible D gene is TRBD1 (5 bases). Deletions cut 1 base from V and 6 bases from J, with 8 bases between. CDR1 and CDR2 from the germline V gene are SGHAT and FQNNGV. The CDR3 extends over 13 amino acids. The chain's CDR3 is CASSLVPGDTQYF. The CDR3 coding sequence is TGTGCCAGCAGCTTAGTTCCAGGGGATACGCAGTATTTT.

The CDR3 region is CASSQGRYGEQFF. The CDR3 DNA sequence: TGTGCCAGCAGCCAAGGCCGGTATGGCGAGCAGTTCTTC. The rearrangement uses TRBV27 and TRBJ2-1; the D is unclear. CDR3 length: 13 amino acids. V lost 6 bases and J 10 bases, leaving 16 bases between the germline ends. Germline V gene sequence: CDR1 MNHEY, CDR2 SMNVEV (reference sequence).

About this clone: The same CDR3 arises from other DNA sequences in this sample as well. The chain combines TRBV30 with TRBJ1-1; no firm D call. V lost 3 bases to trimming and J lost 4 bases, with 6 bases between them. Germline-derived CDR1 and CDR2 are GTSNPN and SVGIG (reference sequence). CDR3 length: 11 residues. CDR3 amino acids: CAWSRTTEAFF. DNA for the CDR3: TGTGCCTGGAGCCGCACCACTGAAGCTTTCTTT.

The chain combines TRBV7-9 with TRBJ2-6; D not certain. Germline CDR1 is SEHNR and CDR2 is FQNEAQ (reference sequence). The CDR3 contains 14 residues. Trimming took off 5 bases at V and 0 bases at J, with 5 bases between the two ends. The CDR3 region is CASSRSSGANVLTF. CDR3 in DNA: TGTGCCAGCAGCCGGAGCTCTGGGGCCAACGTCCTGACTTTC.

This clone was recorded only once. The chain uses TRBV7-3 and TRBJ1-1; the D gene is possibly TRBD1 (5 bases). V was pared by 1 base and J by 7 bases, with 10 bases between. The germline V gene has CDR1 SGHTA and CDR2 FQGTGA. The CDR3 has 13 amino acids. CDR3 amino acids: CASSLRDGLEAFF. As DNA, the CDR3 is TGTGCCAGCAGCTTAAGGGACGGCCTTGAAGCTTTCTTT.

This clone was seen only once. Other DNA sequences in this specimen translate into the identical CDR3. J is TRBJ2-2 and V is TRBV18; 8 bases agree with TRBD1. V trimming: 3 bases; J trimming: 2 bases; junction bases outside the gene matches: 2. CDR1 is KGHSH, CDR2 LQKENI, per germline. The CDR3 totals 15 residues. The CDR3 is CASSPGQGNTGELFF. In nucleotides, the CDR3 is TGTGCCAGCTCACCCGGACAGGGTAACACCGGGGAGCTGTTTTTT.

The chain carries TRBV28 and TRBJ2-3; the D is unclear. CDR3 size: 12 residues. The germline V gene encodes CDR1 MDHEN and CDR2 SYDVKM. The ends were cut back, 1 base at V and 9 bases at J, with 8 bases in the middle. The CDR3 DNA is TGTGCCAGCAGTTTATATGGGTTAACGCAGTATTTT. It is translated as CASSLYGLTQYF.

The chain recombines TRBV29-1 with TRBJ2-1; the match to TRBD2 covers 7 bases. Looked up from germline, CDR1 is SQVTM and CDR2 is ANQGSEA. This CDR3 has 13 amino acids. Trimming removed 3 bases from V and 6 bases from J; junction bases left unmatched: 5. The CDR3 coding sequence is TGCAGCGTTGACCCCCGACTAGCCAATGAGCAGTTCTTC. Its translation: CSVDPRLANEQFF.

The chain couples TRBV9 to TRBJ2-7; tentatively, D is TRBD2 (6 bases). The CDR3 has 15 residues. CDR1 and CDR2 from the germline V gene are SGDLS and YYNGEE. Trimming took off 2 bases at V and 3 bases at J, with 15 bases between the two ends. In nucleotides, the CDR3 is TGTGCCAGCAGCGTGGGGGACGGGAGCCTCTACGAGCAGTACTTC. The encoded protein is CASSVGDGSLYEQYF.

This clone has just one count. The CDR3 DNA reads TGTGCCAGCAGCTTACGTTCAGGGGACACCGGGGAGCTGTTTTTT. Protein sequence: CASSLRSGDTGELFF. The chain links TRBV7-7 to TRBJ2-2; D is possibly TRBD1 (6 bases). Trimming left V 2 bases short and J 3 bases short, with 10 bases between. This CDR3 is 15 amino acids long. The germline V gene has CDR1 SSHAT and CDR2 FNYEAQ (reference sequence).

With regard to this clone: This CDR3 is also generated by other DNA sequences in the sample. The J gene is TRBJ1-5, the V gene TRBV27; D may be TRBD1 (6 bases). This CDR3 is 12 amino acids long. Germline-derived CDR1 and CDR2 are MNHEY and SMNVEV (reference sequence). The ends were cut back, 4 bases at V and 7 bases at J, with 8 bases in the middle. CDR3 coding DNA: TGTGCCAGCAGTTCCGGGGGCCAGCCCCAGCATTTT. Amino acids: CASSSGGQPQHF.

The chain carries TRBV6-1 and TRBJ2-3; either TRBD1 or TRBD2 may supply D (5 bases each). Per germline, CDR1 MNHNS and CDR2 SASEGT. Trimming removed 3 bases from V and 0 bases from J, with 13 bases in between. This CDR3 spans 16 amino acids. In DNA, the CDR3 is TGTGCCAGCAGTGATCGTTTCGGGGCTAGCACAGATACGCAGTATTTT. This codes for CASSDRFGASTDTQYF.